A selection of T cell receptor delta chains follows, all from one sample in a study of gamma-delta T cells after stem cell transplantation. TCRdb called clones from the RT-PCR reads again using CATT. The sample includes thousands of delta-chain clones, around 21% of them seen just once. Sequenced input: gamma-delta T cells. These TCRs come from a human donor. It is not recorded whose cells these are; they may come from a transplant donor. CDR3s include the opening cysteine and the closing phenylalanine or tryptophan. Each record gives: J gene, D gene, clone size, V gene, CDR3 DNA, CDR3 protein. The D gene is left open where the match is weak. Part of the rows lack a size; the others show once, few, many or a class for expanded clones.

>TRDJ1|.|few|TRDV1
TGTGCTCTTGGGGGAATGCCTTCTTCCAAGTACACCGATAAACTCATCTTT
CALGGMPSSKYTDKLIF
>TRDJ1|.|medium-sized|TRDV1
TGTGCTCTTTCTAGGGCCTTCCCACTTAAACTCATCTTT
CALSRAFPLKLIF
>TRDJ1|TRDD3|medium-sized|TRDV1
TGTGCTCTTGGGGCAACTACGGGGGATTCCCCGTGGACCGATAAACTCATCTTT
CALGATTGDSPWTDKLIF
>TRDJ1|TRDD3|once|TRDV1
TGTGCTCTTGGGGGGCTGTCGGACCTACGTACGCTCTGGGGGGTACACACCGATAAACTCATCTTT
CALGGLSDLRTLWGVHTDKLIF
>TRDJ1|.|.|TRDV1
TGTGCTCTTGGGGAATTATCGTCCTCCCCGGAGATCTGGTTGGGAACCGAAACGGGTAAACTCATCTTT
CALGELSSSPEIWLGTETGKLIF
>TRDJ1|TRDD3|.|TRDV1
TGTGCTCTTGGGGAACCAAAGGGGGGGATACGTACCGATAAACTCATCTTT
CALGEPKGGIRTDKLIF
>TRDJ1|TRDD3|medium-sized|TRDV1
TGTGCTCTTGGGGAGGACTGGGGGAGGAAACTCATCTTT
CALGEDWGRKLIF
>TRDJ1|.|few|TRDV1
TGTGCTCTTGGGGACCTAACCGGGGTCTACCACACCGATAAACTCATCTTT
CALGDLTGVYHTDKLIF
>TRDJ1|.|.|TRAV29/DV5
TGTGCAGCAAGCGCATTCCCCCCGGAGGGGCCGAAACTCATCTTT
CAASAFPPEGPKLIF
>TRDJ4|.|medium-sized|TRDV1
TGTGCTCTTGGGGGCCCCCCGGGCCCCCTGATCTTT
CALGGPPGPLIF
>TRDJ1|.|.|TRDV1
TGTGCTCTTGGGGAACCACCAGTTAAACTCATCTTT
CALGEPPVKLIF
>TRDJ1|TRDD3|medium-sized|TRDV3
TGTGCCTTTAGGAGCTCCTACCGGGGGATACGGACGAGGCTTAAACTCATCTTT
CAFRSSYRGIRTRLKLIF
>TRDJ1|TRDD3|few|TRDV1
TGTGCCCTACTCAACGACTGGGGGATGGGATACACCGATAAACTCATCTTT
CALLNDWGMGYTDKLIF
>TRDJ1|TRDD3|few|TRAV29/DV5
TGTGCAGCAAGCGCTCGGTCCTACGTTCGGCTGGGGGATACCGATAAACTCATCTTT
CAASARSYVRLGDTDKLIF
>TRDJ1|TRDD2|.|TRDV1
TGTGCTCTTGGGGAGACGACTTCCTACCTCCTAAGTGGGGGCTCGTACACCGATAAACTCATCTTT
CALGETTSYLLSGGSYTDKLIF
>TRDJ1|TRDD3|.|TRDV1
TGTGCTCTTGGGGAACTAGGAATGTTTCCGTCTCGGTACTGGGGGATACGCGGCACCGATAAACTAATCTTT
CALGELGMFPSRYWGIRGTDKLIF
>TRDJ1|.|.|TRDV1
TGTGCTCTTGGGGAACGGCCTTCCACATGGCTGGGGGGTAAACTCATCTTT
CALGERPSTWLGGKLIF
>TRDJ1|.|few|TRDV1
.
CALGVPFGTGDLYTDKLIF
>TRDJ1|TRDD2|few|TRDV1
TGTGCTCTTGGCCCTTCCTACGGACGGGGCCATAAACTCATCTTT
CALGPSYGRGHKLIF
>TRDJ1|.|.|TRDV1
TGTGCTCTTGGGGAACTGGACAACACGGTTTCCGGGGACACCGATAAACTCATCTTT
CALGELDNTVSGDTDKLIF
>TRDJ1|.|.|TRDV3
TGTGCCTTTAATCCAATCTCCCACCTTTCTCGCACCGATAAACTCATCTTT
CAFNPISHLSRTDKLIF
>TRDJ1|.|.|TRDV1
TGTGCTCTTGGGGAACTCTCCTACGTGCCTGGGGGGCACACCGATAAACTCATCTTT
CALGELSYVPGGHTDKLIF
>TRDJ1|TRDD2|medium-sized|TRAV29/DV5
TGTGCAGCACGTCGTTCCTACGAGGCCGGGGGCCTTAACACCGATAAACTCATCTTT
CAARRSYEAGGLNTDKLIF
>TRDJ1|TRDD3|.|TRDV1
TGTGCTCTTGAGGAAAGGGGCCTCAGTACTGGGGGATCTAAACTCATCTTT
CALEERGLSTGGSKLIF
>TRDJ3|TRDD3|once|TRDV2
TGTGCCTGTGACACCGCTGGGGGATTGTGGGACACCCGACAGATGTTTTTC
CACDTAGGLWDTRQMFF
>TRDJ1|.|.|TRDV1
TGTGCTCTTGGGTCCACCGGTGGGGAGGCCTTCCACACCGATAAACTCATCTTT
CALGSTGGEAFHTDKLIF
>TRDJ1|.|few|TRDV1
TGTGCTCTTGGGTGGCCTTCCTACGATTCACGGAACAACTGGGGGACCACGATTTACACCGATAAACTCATCTTT
CALGWPSYDSRNNWGTTIYTDKLIF
>TRDJ1|TRDD3|medium-sized|TRDV3
TGTGCTTTCAGGGGCGGGATACCGGCCGATAAACTCATCTTT
CAFRGGIPADKLIF
>TRDJ1|.|medium-sized|TRDV1
TGTGCTCTTGGGGAACAGAATGTCCGCGGTGGGGGCCCGTACACCGATAAACTCATCTTT
CALGEQNVRGGGPYTDKLIF
>TRDJ1|.|medium-sized|TRDV1
TGTGCTCTTGGGGAAATCCCCTCCTACGGTGCTGGGGGTCAATTCGGGGGAACCGATAAACTCATCTTT
CALGEIPSYGAGGQFGGTDKLIF
>TRDJ1|.|few|TRDV1
TGTGCTCTTGGGAATCCTGGGCGGGGGACCGTTAGACTCATCTTT
CALGNPGRGTVRLIF
>TRDJ2|.|.|TRDV1
TGTGCTCTTGGGTCACAACCCCCTTCCTACGCTCTCGGACTGGGGGATCTCCTACTGACAGCACAACTCTTCTTT
CALGSQPPSYALGLGDLLLTAQLFF
>TRDJ1|TRDD3|large|TRDV2
TGTGCCTGTGACACGCCCTGGGGGATCCAATCGTACACCGATAAACTCATCTTT
CACDTPWGIQSYTDKLIF
>TRDJ1|.|.|TRDV1
TGTGCTCTTGGGGAACTGACCTACCTTGTGTGGGGGCCAGGGGAATACACCGATAAACTCATCTTT
CALGELTYLVWGPGEYTDKLIF
>TRDJ1|.|few|TRDV3
TGTGCCTTTCCCGGACTACGGGGGTCAAACACCGATAAACTCATCTTT
CAFPGLRGSNTDKLIF
>TRDJ1|TRDD3|.|TRDV3
TGTGCCCTTAAAATTCCATGGGGGATTCCCGGGGGTAAACTCATCTTT
CALKIPWGIPGGKLIF
>TRDJ1|.|.|TRDV1
TGTGCTCTTGGGGAAAGGGTCACGGGCCTCCTTCCTACTGGGGGTTACACCGATAAACTCATCTTT
CALGERVTGLLPTGGYTDKLIF
>TRDJ1|TRDD3|.|TRDV1
TGTGCTCTTGGGGAATATGTCCCCCTGACCCCGGGGGATGGCCCCGATAAACTCATCTTT
CALGEYVPLTPGDGPDKLIF
>TRDJ4|TRDD3|.|TRAV29/DV5
TGTGCAGCAAGCCTACCCGGACCCGTACCTGGGGGACCTAGCACCAGACCCCTGATCTTT
CAASLPGPVPGGPSTRPLIF
>TRDJ1|TRDD3|medium-sized|TRDV1
TGTGCTCTTGGAGTACACTGGGGGAACACCGATAAACTCATCTTT
CALGVHWGNTDKLIF
>TRDJ1|.|few|TRDV3
TGTGCCTTTGGTCCGATGTACTGGGCAGCCGGTAAACTCATCTTC
CAFGPMYWAAGKLIF
>TRDJ1|TRDD3|medium-sized|TRDV1
TGTGCTCTTGGGGAAAGCCTTAACTTGGGGGGGATACTGTACACCGATAAACTCATCTTT
CALGESLNLGGILYTDKLIF
>TRDJ1|.|medium-sized|TRDV3
TGTGCCTTACACGTTTCCGGGGACCCGTACACCGATAAACTCATCTTT
CALHVSGDPYTDKLIF
>TRDJ1|.|few|TRDV1
TGTGCTCTTGGGGAACCCCTAGGTTCCAAAAGCCACTGGATTGGCGATAAACTCATCTTT
CALGEPLGSKSHWIGDKLIF
>TRDJ2|TRDD3|few|TRDV1
TGTGCTCTTGGGGACTCCAACCGGCCTTCCTCATACACCGGACTGGGGGATACGGCCGCACAACTCTTCTTT
CALGDSNRPSSYTGLGDTAAQLFF
>TRDJ1|.|few|TRDV1
TGTGCTCTTGGGGAAGGAGGTCTCCCGACTAAACTCATCTTT
CALGEGGLPTKLIF
>TRDJ1|TRDD3|.|TRDV1
TGTGCTCTTGGGGTTCCGCGACTCCTTGGGGGATTCTACAAACTCATCTTT
CALGVPRLLGGFYKLIF
>TRDJ1|TRDD3|few|TRDV1
TGTGCTCTTGGGGAAGGGTTTCCCCTCTGGGGGATAGATAAACTCATCTTT
CALGEGFPLWGIDKLIF
>TRDJ1|TRDD3|.|TRDV1
TGTGCCCTTGGGGATCATCACGAGCTGGCTGCTGGGGGACCGAAACTCATCTTT
CALGDHHELAAGGPKLIF
>TRDJ1|TRDD3|few|TRDV1
TGTGCTCTTGGGAACCGAACGATTCCCCGTACTGGGGATATATGGGGGTGGACCGATAAACTCATCTTT
CALGNRTIPRTGDIWGWTDKLIF
>TRDJ1|TRDD3|medium-sized|TRDV1
TGTGCTCTTGGGGAACTCGACGATCTTTATGGGGGATACGAGGACACCGATAAACTCATCTTT
CALGELDDLYGGYEDTDKLIF
>TRDJ1|TRDD3|medium-sized|TRDV1
TGTGCTCTTGGCCCTCACGGTACGCGCTGGGGGAGGTACGATAAACTCATCTTT
CALGPHGTRWGRYDKLIF
>TRDJ1|.|few|TRDV1
TGTGCTCTTGGGTCCCCTTTCCCCGTCCTGGGGACTACACGGTTTACCGATAAACTCATCTTT
CALGSPFPVLGTTRFTDKLIF
>TRDJ2|TRDD3|few|TRDV1
TGTGCTCTTGGGGAAATGCAACGGCCTTCCTCTGGGGGATACGCCAAAGAGACTGAGGGATTGACAGCACAACTCTTCTTT
CALGEMQRPSSGGYAKETEGLTAQLFF
>TRDJ1|TRDD3|few|TRDV1
TGTGCTCTTGGGGAACCTAAAGCGCTATCTGGGGGGGACCCCGATAAACTCATCTTT
CALGEPKALSGGDPDKLIF
>TRDJ1|.|.|TRDV1
TGTGCTCTTGGGGAACCCCATTCGGTTTCTCTCATCCAGTACACCGATAAACTCATCTTT
CALGEPHSVSLIQYTDKLIF